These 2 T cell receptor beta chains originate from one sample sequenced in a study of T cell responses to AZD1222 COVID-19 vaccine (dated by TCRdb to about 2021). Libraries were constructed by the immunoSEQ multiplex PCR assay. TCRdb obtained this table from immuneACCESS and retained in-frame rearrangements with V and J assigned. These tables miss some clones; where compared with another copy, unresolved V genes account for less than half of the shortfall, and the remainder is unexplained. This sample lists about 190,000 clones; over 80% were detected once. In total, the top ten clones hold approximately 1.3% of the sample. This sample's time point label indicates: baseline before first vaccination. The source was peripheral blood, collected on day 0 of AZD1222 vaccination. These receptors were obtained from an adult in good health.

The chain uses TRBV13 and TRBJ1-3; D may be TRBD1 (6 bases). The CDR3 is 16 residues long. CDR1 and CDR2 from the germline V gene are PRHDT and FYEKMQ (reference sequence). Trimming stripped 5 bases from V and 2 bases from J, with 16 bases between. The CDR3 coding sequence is TGTGCCAGCAGCCCAAGCACATACAGGGCTGGAAACACCATATATTTT. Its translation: CASSPSTYRAGNTIYF.

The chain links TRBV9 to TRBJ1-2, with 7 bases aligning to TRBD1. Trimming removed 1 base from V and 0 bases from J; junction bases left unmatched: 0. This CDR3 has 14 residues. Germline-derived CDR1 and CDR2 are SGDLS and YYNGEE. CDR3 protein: CASSVQGANYGYTF. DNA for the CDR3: TGTGCCAGCAGCGTACAGGGGGCTAACTATGGCTACACCTTC.